Listed here are 17 T cell receptor beta chains from one sample, sequenced in a study of CD8 T cells in ankylosing spondylitis. Each CDR3 protein gets one entry after TCRdb re-called the 5' RACE reads with MiXCR. Counted here are 200,000 to 250,000 distinct CDR3 sequences, roughly 25% occurring once; the ten biggest clones make up just over 6.5%. The sequenced sample was blood, either unsorted or a sorted T cell fraction (not recorded which). These receptors all stem from a male donor with ankylosing spondylitis or in good health (not recorded which).

There are many counts of this clonotype. The CDR3 region has the DNA TGTGCCAGCAGGCTGTCCAAGAACACTGAAGCTTTCTTT. Translation gives CASRLSKNTEAFF. The chain couples TRBV5-6 to TRBJ1-1; D remains ambiguous. The CDR3 is made up of 13 amino acids. V shed 5 bases and J shed 1 base, with 9 bases lying between them. Germline lookup yields CDR1 SGHDT and CDR2 YYEEEE. Complete variable domain (other parts from reference TRBV5-6 and TRBJ1-1): DAGVTQSPTHLIKTRGQQVTLRCSPKSGHDTVSWYQQALGQGPQFIFQYYEEEERQRGNFPDRFSGHQFPNYSSELNVNALLLGDSALYLCASRLSKNTEAFFGQGTRLTVV.

At least ten counts were recorded for this clonotype. The rearrangement joins TRBV27 to TRBJ1-5; D is perhaps TRBD1 (5 bases). The V end lost 6 bases, the J end lost 4 bases, and 16 bases lay between the germline ends. The CDR3 is 15 amino acids. Germline CDR1 MNHEY, CDR2 SMNVEV (reference sequence). As DNA, the CDR3 is TGTGCCAGCAGCAAAGACGGGGGGGGGAATCAGCCCCAGCATTTT. The encoded protein is CASSKDGGGNQPQHF.

This clonotype was counted ten times or more. The CDR3 nucleotides are TGCAGTGCTAGAGATCAGGGGGCGCGAACTGAAGCTTTCTTT. Protein product: CSARDQGARTEAFF. The chain employs TRBV20-1 and TRBJ1-1; 8 nucleotides agree with TRBD1. Trimming at V came to 0 bases and at J to 5 bases, leaving 5 bases not matched to a gene. The CDR3 has 14 residues. CDR1 and CDR2 (germline): DFQATT, SNEGSKA (reference sequence).

This clonotype has more than one count but fewer than ten. CDR3 in DNA: TGTGCCAGCAGCCAAGAAGGGGGACCCCTTAGAGGACTGTTTTTT. Protein: CASSQEGGPLRGLFF. The V and J genes are TRBV4-2 and TRBJ1-4, with a weak D call TRBD1 (6 bases). This CDR3 comprises 15 residues. V was clipped by 0 bases and J by 13 bases, with 18 bases between them. The germline gives CDR1 LGHNA, CDR2 YNFKEQ.

At least ten counts were recorded for this clonotype. The chain combines TRBV5-5 with TRBJ2-2; D uncertain. V dropped 0 bases and J dropped 3 bases, with 12 bases sitting between them. The CDR3 has 16 residues. CDR1 SGHKS and CDR2 YYEKEE come from the germline V gene (reference sequence). CDR3 DNA: TGTGCCAGCAGCTTGGATTTGCGGAGATACACCGGGGAGCTGTTTTTT. The encoded protein is CASSLDLRRYTGELFF. Full variable domain (rest looked up from reference TRBV5-5 and TRBJ2-2): DAGVTQSPTHLIKTRGQQVTLRCSPISGHKSVSWYQQVLGQGPQFIFQYYEKEERGRGNFPDRFSARQFPNYSSELNVNALLLGDSALYLCASSLDLRRYTGELFFGEGSRLTVL.

In this sample, this clonotype turned up many times. This rearrangement joins TRBV29-1 to TRBJ2-7, with TRBD2 as a possible D gene (5 bases). Trimming pared 4 bases from V and 3 bases from J, leaving 10 bases between. Looked up from germline, CDR1 is SQVTM and CDR2 is ANQGSEA. This CDR3 contains 12 residues. DNA for the CDR3: TGCAGCGTTGGACTATCCCTCTACGAGCAGTACTTC. It translates to CSVGLSLYEQYF.

This clonotype was detected ten times or more. The V and J genes are TRBV5-1 and TRBJ2-3; 7 nucleotides line up with TRBD2. This CDR3 contains 16 residues. The V gene's germline CDR1 is SGHRS and CDR2 YFSETQ. The trim removed 0 bases at V and 0 bases at J, leaving 4 bases unmatched. The CDR3 loop reads CASSLAAGASTDTQYF. The CDR3 DNA sequence: TGCGCCAGCAGCTTGGCCGCGGGAGCTAGCACAGATACGCAGTATTTT. Complete variable domain (other parts from reference TRBV5-1 and TRBJ2-3): KAGVTQTPRYLIKTRGQQVTLSCSPISGHRSVSWYQQTPGQGLQFLFEYFSETQRNKGNFPGRFSGRQFSNSRSEMNVSTLELGDSALYLCASSLAAGASTDTQYFGPGTRLTVL.

There are many counts of this clonotype. The chain recombines TRBV5-1 with TRBJ2-1; D is uncertain. Germline CDR1 is SGHRS and CDR2 is YFSETQ. The CDR3 is 13 residues long. Trimming shortened V by 1 base and J by 9 bases, and 11 bases separated the two germline ends. The CDR3 region has the DNA TGCGCCAGCAGCTTGTCCCATAAACTTGAGCAGTTCTTC. Translation: CASSLSHKLEQFF.

This clonotype was recorded at least ten times. The chain combines TRBV6-5 with TRBJ1-2; 10 bases agree with TRBD1. CDR1 and CDR2 from the germline V gene are MNHEY and SVGAGI. This CDR3 has 17 residues. Trimming at V came to 3 bases and at J to 3 bases, leaving 10 bases not matched to a gene. CDR3: CASSYWTGGSSDYGYTF. CDR3 in DNA: TGTGCCAGCAGTTATTGGACAGGGGGTTCTTCGGACTATGGCTACACCTTC.

This clonotype has only a few counts. The rearrangement links TRBV5-1 to TRBJ2-5; the match to TRBD1 covers 7 bases. The CDR3 extends over 15 amino acids. The V gene end was trimmed by 3 bases and the J gene end by 5 bases; junction bases not matched to a gene: 10. In germline, CDR1 is SGHRS, CDR2 YFSETQ. CDR3 in amino acids: CASSSRDSPGETQYF. The DNA of the CDR3 is TGCGCCAGCAGCTCCCGGGACAGCCCCGGGGAGACCCAGTACTTC. Supplemented by reference TRBV5-1 and TRBJ2-5, the full variable domain reads KAGVTQTPRYLIKTRGQQVTLSCSPISGHRSVSWYQQTPGQGLQFLFEYFSETQRNKGNFPGRFSGRQFSNSRSEMNVSTLELGDSALYLCASSSRDSPGETQYFGPGTRLLVL.

This clonotype has at least ten counts. The V call is TRBV3-1, the J call TRBJ2-7; unclear D gene. V gave up 4 bases and J gave up 7 bases, with 8 bases separating them. The germline CDR1 and CDR2 sequences are LGHDT and YNNKEL (reference sequence). The CDR3 covers 11 residues. CDR3 bases: TGTGCCAGCAGCCGACATGGGGAGCAGTACTTC. It yields the protein CASSRHGEQYF.

This clonotype was picked up many times. The rearrangement uses TRBV5-1 and TRBJ2-7; D unclear. Per germline, CDR1 SGHRS and CDR2 YFSETQ. V lost 3 bases and J lost 9, with 16 bases in between. The CDR3 is 13 residues long. CDR3 nucleotide sequence: TGCGCCAGCAGCTACGACATACCGAGAGGGCAGTACTTC. It encodes CASSYDIPRGQYF.

The V call is TRBV29-1, the J call TRBJ2-5; the match to TRBD2 covers 8 bases. J gave up 5 bases and V 6 bases, and 11 bases lay outside the gene matches. The CDR3 covers 14 residues. CDR1 is SQVTM and CDR2 is ANQGSEA in the germline V gene. The CDR3 region is CSVQQGLGRETQYF. As DNA, the CDR3 is TGCAGCGTACAACAGGGACTAGGCCGGGAGACCCAGTACTTC.

With regard to this clonotype: A clone one base away is much larger, so this may be a read error. This chain links TRBV18 with TRBJ2-5; possible D gene TRBD1, 6 bases. The CDR3 consists of 18 residues. Looked up from germline, CDR1 is KGHSH and CDR2 is LQKENI. The CDR3 sequence: CATSPWTVTLQLQETQYF. The CDR3 DNA sequence: TGTGCCACCTCACCATGGACAGTCACCCTCCAACTCCAAGAGACCCAGTACTTC.

In this sample, this clonotype turned up a few times. This chain connects TRBV20-1 to TRBJ2-3, with 10 bases that match TRBD2. The CDR3 is made up of 13 amino acids. CDR1 and CDR2 from the germline V gene are DFQATT and SNEGSKA (reference sequence). J lost 6 bases, V lost 6 bases, and 6 bases had no gene match. CDR3 sequence reads: CSALLAGEDTQYF. As DNA, the CDR3 is TGCAGTGCCCTTCTAGCGGGGGAGGATACGCAGTATTTT.

This clonotype turned up a few times. This chain connects TRBV10-3 to TRBJ2-6, with 7 nucleotides matching TRBD1. The CDR3 consists of 15 residues. The germline V gene encodes CDR1 ENHRY and CDR2 SYGVKD. Germline trimming cut 6 bases from V and 2 bases from J; bases unmatched to any gene: 4. CDR3 sequence (DNA): TGTGCCATCAGCACAGGGGCAGCTGGGGCCAACGTCCTGACTTTC. This gives the protein CAISTGAAGANVLTF.

The chain couples TRBV20-1 to TRBJ2-7; D unclear. The CDR3 has 13 amino acids. Trimming pared 4 bases from V and 3 bases from J, leaving 13 bases between. CDR1 is DFQATT and CDR2 is SNEGSKA in the germline V gene (reference sequence). CDR3 in amino acids: CSAKPSKIYEQYF. DNA for the CDR3: TGCAGTGCTAAGCCGTCCAAGATCTACGAGCAGTACTTC.